Following are 23 T cell receptor beta chains from one sample sequenced in a study of OX40 agonist ivuxolimab in advanced cancers. Profiled with immunoSEQ multiplex PCR; TCRdb holds only in-frame clones, not every one. Among some 62,000 clones listed, 79% were seen once. The sample consisted of CD4+ or CD8+ T cells sorted from blood, taken in a trial of the OX40 agonist ivuxolimab. The origin of the receptors is an adult with an advanced solid tumor such as melanoma, head and neck, liver or kidney cancer.

The V and J genes are TRBV14 and TRBJ2-1; the match to TRBD1 covers 8 bases. J was trimmed by 2 bases and V by 5 bases; bases with no gene match: 5. From germline, CDR1 is SGHDN and CDR2 FVKESK. The CDR3 is 15 residues long. For the CDR3, the DNA is TGTGCCAGCAGCTACAGGGGGACCGCCTACAATGAGCAGTTCTTC. Amino acid sequence: CASSYRGTAYNEQFF.

This chain joins TRBV4-3 and TRBJ2-1; D remains unclear. CDR3 length equals 13 residues. In germline, CDR1 is LGHNA, CDR2 YSLEER. The V and J ends lost 3 bases and 4 bases respectively, with 7 bases between them. CDR3 residues: CASSQETYNEQFF. The CDR3 DNA sequence: TGCGCCAGCAGCCAGGAAACTTACAATGAGCAGTTCTTC.

This chain uses TRBV25-1 with TRBJ2-2, with D perhaps being TRBD1 or TRBD2 (5 bases each). The CDR3 is made up of 15 amino acids. With 2 bases removed from V and 3 bases from J, the gap between germline ends came to 10 bases. Germline V gene data show CDR1 as MGHDK and CDR2 as SYGVNS. The CDR3 spells CASSEPGAYTGELFF. The CDR3 DNA sequence: TGTGCCAGCAGTGAACCCGGGGCGTACACCGGGGAGCTGTTTTTT.

V is TRBV27 and J is TRBJ2-1, with TRBD2 matching over 9 bases. V shed 5 bases and J 0 bases; nucleotides not matched to a gene: 8. CDR3 length: 17 amino acids. The germline V gene has CDR1 MNHEY and CDR2 SMNVEV (reference sequence). As DNA, the CDR3 is TGTGCCAGCAGTCCCCGCGGGGGGGTAAGCTCCTACAATGAGCAGTTCTTC. It translates to CASSPRGGVSSYNEQFF.

This chain connects TRBV19 to TRBJ2-3, with D perhaps matching TRBD2 (6 bases). CDR3 length: 18 amino acids. V gave up 2 bases and J gave up 9 bases, with 27 bases separating them. Per germline, CDR1 LNHDA and CDR2 SQIVND (reference sequence). The CDR3 protein is CASSIKSGDFSKPVTQYF. Written as DNA, the CDR3 is TGTGCCAGTAGTATAAAGTCGGGGGACTTCTCTAAACCTGTGACGCAGTATTTT.

This clone was found once. The rearrangement joins TRBV15 to TRBJ2-5; D not resolved. Germline CDR1 is LNHNV and CDR2 is YYDKDF (reference sequence). V was clipped by 0 bases and J by 2 bases, with 4 bases between them. This CDR3 spans 13 amino acids. As DNA, the CDR3 is TGTGCCACCAGCAGAGACTTACAAGAGACCCAGTACTTC. Residues: CATSRDLQETQYF.

The chain uses TRBV14 and TRBJ1-2; no firm D call. The CDR3 is made up of 14 amino acids. Between the trimmed V and J ends, which lost 1 base and 5 bases, there was a span of 11 bases. Germline CDR1 reads SGHDN; CDR2 reads FVKESK. The CDR3 here is CASSQAGSLYGYTF. The CDR3 nucleotides read TGTGCCAGCAGCCAAGCGGGCAGCCTGTATGGCTACACCTTC.

The chain employs TRBV30 and TRBJ2-3, with D perhaps TRBD1 (5 bases). Germline V gives CDR1 GTSNPN, CDR2 SVGIG (reference sequence). The CDR3 spans 11 residues. V lost 3 bases and J 8 bases, leaving 9 bases between the germline ends. As DNA, the CDR3 is TGTGCCTGGAGCCCACAGGTTACGCAGTATTTT. Protein: CAWSPQVTQYF.

This chain uses TRBV7-9 with TRBJ1-4; TRBD1 agrees at 11 bases. Looked up from germline, CDR1 is SEHNR and CDR2 is FQNEAQ (reference sequence). The CDR3 is 18 residues long. V shed 5 bases, J shed 1 base, and the junction held 9 bases outside the gene matches. The CDR3: CASSLTGQGALTNEKLFF. The CDR3 bases are TGTGCCAGCAGCCTCACTGGACAGGGGGCCTTAACTAATGAAAAACTGTTTTTT.

The chain uses TRBV6-5 and TRBJ2-5, with 8 positions matching TRBD1. This CDR3 has 15 amino acids. CDR1 and CDR2 (germline): MNHEY, SVGAGI. The junction had 7 bases not matched to a gene; V was cut back by 2 bases and J by 5 bases. CDR3 in amino acids: CASSYIQGAFETQYF. In nucleotides, the CDR3 is TGTGCCAGCAGTTACATCCAGGGGGCATTCGAGACCCAGTACTTC.

The rearrangement uses TRBV14 and TRBJ2-7, with a possible D match to TRBD2 (6 bases). This CDR3 comprises 15 residues. V lost 2 bases, J lost 2 bases, and 13 bases lay in between. CDR1 is SGHDN and CDR2 is FVKESK in the germline V gene. CDR3 residues: CASSQRTGVPYEQYF. The DNA of the CDR3 is TGTGCCAGCAGCCAAAGAACGGGGGTCCCCTACGAGCAGTACTTC.

The chain uses TRBV6-6 and TRBJ2-3, with a tentative D call TRBD1 (5 bases). Trimming pared 2 bases from V and 8 bases from J, leaving 11 bases between. The CDR3 runs to 13 residues. Germline assignment: CDR1 MNHNY and CDR2 SVGAGI (reference sequence). CDR3 in DNA: TGTGCCAGCAGTTACACCCAGGGTGGTACGCAGTATTTT. It translates to CASSYTQGGTQYF.

V gene TRBV27 combines with J gene TRBJ2-1, with D perhaps being TRBD1 or TRBD2 (6 bases each). Germline assignment: CDR1 MNHEY and CDR2 SMNVEV (reference sequence). Trimming took 0 bases from V and 7 from J, leaving 13 bases between them. The CDR3 is 15 amino acids. CDR3 sequence: CASSLSGAAGNEQFF. CDR3 sequence (DNA): TGTGCCAGCAGTTTATCGGGGGCCGCGGGGAATGAGCAGTTCTTC.

V gene TRBV10-3 combines with J gene TRBJ2-5; D gene ambiguous. CDR3 length: 12 amino acids. The V end was cut by 0 bases, the J end by 5 bases, with 4 bases between. In germline, CDR1 is ENHRY, CDR2 SYGVKD. The CDR3 DNA is TGTGCCATCAGTGAGTCTGGGGAGACCCAGTACTTC. It encodes CAISESGETQYF.

The chain uses TRBV11-2 and TRBJ2-7; D is undetermined. Between the trimmed V and J ends, which lost 0 bases and 1 base, there was a span of 7 bases. CDR1 and CDR2 (germline): SGHAT, FQNNGV. This CDR3 has 14 amino acids. CDR3 sequence: CASSLDLRSYEQYF. The CDR3 DNA reads as TGTGCCAGCAGCTTAGATCTGAGGTCCTACGAGCAGTACTTC.

The chain carries TRBV12-5 and TRBJ1-3; 12 nucleotides align to TRBD1. This CDR3 is 18 amino acids long. Germline V gene sequence: CDR1 LGHNT, CDR2 FRNRAP. V shed 6 bases and J 3 bases; nucleotides not matched to a gene: 12. The CDR3 sequence is CASGPRGTGGLSGNTIYF. CDR3 nucleotide sequence: TGTGCTAGTGGCCCGCGTGGGACAGGGGGCCTGAGTGGAAACACCATATATTTT. Full variable domain (outside the CDR3, taken from reference TRBV12-5 and TRBJ1-3): DARVTQTPRHKVTEMGQEVTMRCQPILGHNTVFWYRQTMMQGLELLAYFRNRAPLDDSGMPKDRFSAEMPDATLATLKIQPSEPRDSAVYFCASGPRGTGGLSGNTIYFGEGSWLTVV.

The chain employs TRBV18 and TRBJ2-2; no firm D call. Per germline, CDR1 KGHSH and CDR2 LQKENI. Between the trimmed V and J ends, which lost 2 bases and 1 base, there was a span of 5 bases. The CDR3 spans 14 residues. CDR3 amino acids: CASSPSVNTGELFF. The CDR3 DNA reads TGTGCCAGCTCACCATCTGTGAACACCGGGGAGCTGTTTTTT. The full variable domain, completed using reference TRBV18 and TRBJ2-2, is NAGVMQNPRHLVRRRGQEARLRCSPMKGHSHVYWYRQLPEEGLKFMVYLQKENIIDESGMPKERFSAEFPKEGPSILRIQQVVRGDSAAYFCASSPSVNTGELFFGEGSRLTVL.

This chain uses TRBV9 with TRBJ1-2, with no clear D. Looked up from germline, CDR1 is SGDLS and CDR2 is YYNGEE. The CDR3 has 11 residues. V was shortened by 5 bases and J by 8 bases, with 10 bases between the two germline ends. The CDR3 loop is CASRASLGYTF. For the CDR3, the DNA is TGTGCCAGCAGAGCGTCTTTAGGCTACACCTTC. Using reference TRBV9 and TRBJ1-2 for the parts outside the CDR3, the full variable domain is DSGVTQTPKHLITATGQRVTLRCSPRSGDLSVYWYQQSLDQGLQFLIQYYNGEERAKGNILERFSAQQFPDLHSELNLSSLELGDSALYFCASRASLGYTFGSGTRLTVV.

The chain uses TRBV12-5 and TRBJ2-1, with 8 bases aligning to TRBD2. There are 16 residues in the CDR3. Trimming at V came to 0 bases and at J to 0 bases, leaving 1 base not matched to a gene. In germline, CDR1 is LGHNT, CDR2 FRNRAP. The CDR3 DNA reads TGTGCTAGTGGTTTGGTCAGCGGGGGCTCCTACAATGAGCAGTTCTTC. Encoded protein: CASGLVSGGSYNEQFF.

This clone was detected only a few times. J is TRBJ2-6 and V is TRBV10-1; unclear D gene. CDR3 length: 15 amino acids. The V gene's germline CDR1 is WNHNN and CDR2 SYGVQD (reference sequence). V dropped 3 bases and J dropped 0 bases, with 6 bases sitting between them. The CDR3 nucleotides read TGCGCCAGCAGTGAAGGAGTCTCTGGGGCCAACGTCCTGACTTTC. Translating gives CASSEGVSGANVLTF.

The rearrangement uses TRBV10-2 and TRBJ2-3, with 7 bases fitting TRBD1. This CDR3 has 12 residues. The V gene's germline CDR1 is WSHSY and CDR2 SAAADI. The ends lost 5 bases at V and 6 bases at J; junction bases unmatched: 2. CDR3 region: CASSKGQDTQYF. The CDR3 bases are TGCGCCAGCAGTAAGGGACAGGATACGCAGTATTTT.

As concerns this clone: Compared with germline, one end of the junction differs, possibly owing to a read error. The chain carries TRBV18 and TRBJ1-2; possible D gene TRBD1, 5 bases. From germline, CDR1 is KGHSH and CDR2 LQKENI. This CDR3 region has 15 residues. The CDR3 region is CASSPRKDNDYGYTF. The CDR3 nucleotides are TGTGCCAGCTCGCCACGGAAGGACAATGACTATGGCTACACCTTC.

This clone was seen just once. The CDR3 nucleotides read TGCGCCAGCAGAGTAGGGGTCGAGAACACTGAAGCTTTCTTT. Translated: CASRVGVENTEAFF. V is TRBV5-1 and J is TRBJ1-1; possibly TRBD1 for D (5 bases). With 5 bases removed from V and 1 base from J, the gap between germline ends came to 12 bases. Germline V lookup: CDR1 SGHRS, CDR2 YFSETQ. This CDR3 is 14 amino acids long. Full variable domain (remainder filled in from reference TRBV5-1 and TRBJ1-1): KAGVTQTPRYLIKTRGQQVTLSCSPISGHRSVSWYQQTPGQGLQFLFEYFSETQRNKGNFPGRFSGRQFSNSRSEMNVSTLELGDSALYLCASRVGVENTEAFFGQGTRLTVV.